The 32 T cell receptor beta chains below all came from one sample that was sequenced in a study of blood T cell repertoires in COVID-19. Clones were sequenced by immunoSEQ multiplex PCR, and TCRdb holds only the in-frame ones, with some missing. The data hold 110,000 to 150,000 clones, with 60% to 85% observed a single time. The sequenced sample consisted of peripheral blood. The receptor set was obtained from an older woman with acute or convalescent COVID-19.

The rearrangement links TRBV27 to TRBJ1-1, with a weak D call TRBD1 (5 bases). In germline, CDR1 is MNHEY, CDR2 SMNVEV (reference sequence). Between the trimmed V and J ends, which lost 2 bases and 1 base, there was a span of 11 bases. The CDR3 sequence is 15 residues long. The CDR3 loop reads CASSLGPQGNTEAFF. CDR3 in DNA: TGTGCCAGCAGTTTAGGACCCCAGGGGAACACTGAAGCTTTCTTT.

The CDR3 loop is CASSSLGQATYEQYF. CDR3 nucleotides: TGTGCCAGCAGCTCCCTGGGACAGGCCACCTACGAGCAGTACTTC. V and J are TRBV11-2 and TRBJ2-7; 8 nucleotides align to TRBD1. Unmatched junction bases numbered 7, after V lost 4 bases and J lost 2 bases. Germline CDR1 and CDR2: SGHAT and FQNNGV. The CDR3 extends over 15 amino acids.

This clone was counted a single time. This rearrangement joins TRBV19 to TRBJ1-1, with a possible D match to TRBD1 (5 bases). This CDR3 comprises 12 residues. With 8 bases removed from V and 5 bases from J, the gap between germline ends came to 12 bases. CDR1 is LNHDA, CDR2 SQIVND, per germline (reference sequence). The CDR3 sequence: CASDSVGTEAFF. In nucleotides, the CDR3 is TGTGCCAGTGACAGTGTCGGGACTGAAGCTTTCTTT.

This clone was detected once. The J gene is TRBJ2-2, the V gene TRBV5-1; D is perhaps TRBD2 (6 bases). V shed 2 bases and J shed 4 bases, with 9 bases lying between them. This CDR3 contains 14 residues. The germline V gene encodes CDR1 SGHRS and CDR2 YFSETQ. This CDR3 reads CASSLGGFTGELFF. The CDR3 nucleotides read TGCGCCAGCAGCTTAGGAGGGTTCACCGGGGAGCTGTTTTTT.

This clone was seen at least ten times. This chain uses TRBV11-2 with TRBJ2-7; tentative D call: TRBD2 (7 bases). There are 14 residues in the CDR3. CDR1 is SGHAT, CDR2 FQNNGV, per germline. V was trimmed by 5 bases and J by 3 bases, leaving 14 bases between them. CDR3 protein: CASSHSGGGYEQYF. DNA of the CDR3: TGTGCCAGCAGCCACTCGGGGGGCGGCTACGAGCAGTACTTC. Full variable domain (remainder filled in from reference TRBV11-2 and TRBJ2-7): EAGVAQSPRYKIIEKRQSVAFWCNPISGHATLYWYQQILGQGPKLLIQFQNNGVVDDSQLPKDRFSAERLKGVDSTLKIQPAKLEDSAVYLCASSHSGGGYEQYFGPGTRLTVT.

CDR3: CASSPRAGPMNTEAFF. The CDR3 DNA follows: TGTGCCAGCTCACCTAGGGCGGGACCTATGAACACTGAAGCTTTCTTT. The chain combines TRBV18 with TRBJ1-1; D is possibly TRBD1 (5 bases). Germline CDR1 reads KGHSH; CDR2 reads LQKENI. The CDR3 spans 16 residues. Trimming stripped 3 bases from V and 0 bases from J, with 14 bases between. Based on the CDR3 plus reference TRBV18 and TRBJ1-1, the full variable domain is NAGVMQNPRHLVRRRGQEARLRCSPMKGHSHVYWYRQLPEEGLKFMVYLQKENIIDESGMPKERFSAEFPKEGPSILRIQQVVRGDSAAYFCASSPRAGPMNTEAFFGQGTRLTVV.

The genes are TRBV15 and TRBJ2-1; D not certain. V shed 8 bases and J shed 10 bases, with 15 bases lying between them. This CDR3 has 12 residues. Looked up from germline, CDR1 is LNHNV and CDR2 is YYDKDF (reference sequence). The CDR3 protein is CATSTTEKEQFF. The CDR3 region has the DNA TGTGCCACCTCAACGACTGAAAAAGAGCAGTTCTTC.

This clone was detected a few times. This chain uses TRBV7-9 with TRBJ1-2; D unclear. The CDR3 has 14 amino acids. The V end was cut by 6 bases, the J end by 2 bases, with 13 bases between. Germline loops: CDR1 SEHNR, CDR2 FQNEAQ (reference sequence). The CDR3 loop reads CASRPGGRNYGYTF. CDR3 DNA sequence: TGTGCCAGCAGGCCAGGAGGGAGGAACTATGGCTACACCTTC. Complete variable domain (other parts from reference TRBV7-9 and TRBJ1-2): DTGVSQNPRHKITKRGQNVTFRCDPISEHNRLYWYRQTLGQGPEFLTYFQNEAQLEKSRLLSDRFSAERPKGSFSTLEIQRTEQGDSAMYLCASRPGGRNYGYTFGSGTRLTVV.

CDR3 loop: CASSIPRGTRAAGELFF. In nucleotides, the CDR3 is TGTGCCAGTAGTATCCCCAGGGGTACAAGGGCGGCCGGGGAGCTGTTTTTT. The chain is built from TRBV19 and TRBJ2-2, with a tentative D call TRBD1 (6 bases). CDR3 length: 17 amino acids. V was pared by 3 bases and J by 6 bases, with 20 bases between. In germline, CDR1 is LNHDA, CDR2 SQIVND (reference sequence).

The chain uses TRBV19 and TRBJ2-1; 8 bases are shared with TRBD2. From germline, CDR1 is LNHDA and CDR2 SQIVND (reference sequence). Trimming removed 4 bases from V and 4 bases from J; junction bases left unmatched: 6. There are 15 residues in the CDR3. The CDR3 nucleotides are TGTGCCAGTAGTAGATCCAGCGGGAGATACAATGAGCAGTTCTTC. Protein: CASSRSSGRYNEQFF.

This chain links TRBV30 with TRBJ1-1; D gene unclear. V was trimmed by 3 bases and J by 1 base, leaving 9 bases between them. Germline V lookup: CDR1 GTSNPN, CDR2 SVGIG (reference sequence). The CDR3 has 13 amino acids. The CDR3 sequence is CAWRVGANTEAFF. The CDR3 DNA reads TGTGCCTGGAGAGTAGGAGCGAACACTGAAGCTTTCTTT.

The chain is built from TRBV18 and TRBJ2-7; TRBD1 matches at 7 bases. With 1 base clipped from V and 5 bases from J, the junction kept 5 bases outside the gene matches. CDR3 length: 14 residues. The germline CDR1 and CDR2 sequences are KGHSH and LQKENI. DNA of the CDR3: TGTGCCAGCTCACCACAGGGGGCTCGTAACGAGCAGTACTTC. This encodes CASSPQGARNEQYF.

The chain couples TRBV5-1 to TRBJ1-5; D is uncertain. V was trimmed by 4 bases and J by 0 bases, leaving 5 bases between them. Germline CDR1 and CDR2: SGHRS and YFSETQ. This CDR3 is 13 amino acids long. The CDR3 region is CASSPFSNQPQHF. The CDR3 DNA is TGCGCCAGCAGCCCGTTTAGCAATCAGCCCCAGCATTTT. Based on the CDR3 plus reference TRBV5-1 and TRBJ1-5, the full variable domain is KAGVTQTPRYLIKTRGQQVTLSCSPISGHRSVSWYQQTPGQGLQFLFEYFSETQRNKGNFPGRFSGRQFSNSRSEMNVSTLELGDSALYLCASSPFSNQPQHFGDGTRLSIL.

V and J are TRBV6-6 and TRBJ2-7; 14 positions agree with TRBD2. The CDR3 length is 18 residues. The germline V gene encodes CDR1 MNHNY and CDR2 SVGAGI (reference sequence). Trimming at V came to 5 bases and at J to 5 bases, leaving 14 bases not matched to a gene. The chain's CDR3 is CASSLDTGTSGRRNEQYF. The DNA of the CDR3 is TGTGCCAGCAGTCTCGATACTGGGACTAGCGGGAGAAGGAACGAGCAGTACTTC.

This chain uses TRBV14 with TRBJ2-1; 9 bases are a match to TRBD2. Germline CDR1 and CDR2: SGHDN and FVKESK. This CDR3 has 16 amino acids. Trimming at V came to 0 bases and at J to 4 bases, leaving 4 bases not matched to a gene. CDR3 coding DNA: TGTGCCAGCAGCCAAGATTGGCTAGCGGGGTACAATGAGCAGTTCTTC. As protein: CASSQDWLAGYNEQFF.

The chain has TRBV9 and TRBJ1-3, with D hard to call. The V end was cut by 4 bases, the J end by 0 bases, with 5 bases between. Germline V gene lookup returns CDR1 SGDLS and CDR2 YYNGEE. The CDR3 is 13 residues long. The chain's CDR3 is CASSINSGNTIYF. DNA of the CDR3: TGTGCCAGCAGCATCAACTCTGGAAACACCATATATTTT.

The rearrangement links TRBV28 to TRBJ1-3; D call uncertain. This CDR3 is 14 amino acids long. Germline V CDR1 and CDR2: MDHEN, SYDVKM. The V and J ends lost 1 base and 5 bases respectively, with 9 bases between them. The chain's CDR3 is CASSLSAGRNTIYF. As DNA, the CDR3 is TGTGCCAGCAGTTTATCGGCAGGCAGAAACACCATATATTTT.

CDR3 DNA: TGTGCCAGCAGCTTAGTGACTAGCGGGAGGACAGATACGCAGTATTTT. Its translation: CASSLVTSGRTDTQYF. The chain employs TRBV11-2 and TRBJ2-3, with 13 bases fitting TRBD2. Trimming removed 1 base from V and 3 bases from J; junction bases left unmatched: 1. This CDR3 spans 16 amino acids. Germline CDR1 SGHAT, CDR2 FQNNGV.

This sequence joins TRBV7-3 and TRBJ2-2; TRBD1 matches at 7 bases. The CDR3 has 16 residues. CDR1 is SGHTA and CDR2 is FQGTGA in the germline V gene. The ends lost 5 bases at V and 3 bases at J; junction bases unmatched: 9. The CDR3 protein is CASSASGQPYTGELFF. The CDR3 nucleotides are TGTGCCAGCAGCGCATCGGGACAGCCATACACCGGGGAGCTGTTTTTT.

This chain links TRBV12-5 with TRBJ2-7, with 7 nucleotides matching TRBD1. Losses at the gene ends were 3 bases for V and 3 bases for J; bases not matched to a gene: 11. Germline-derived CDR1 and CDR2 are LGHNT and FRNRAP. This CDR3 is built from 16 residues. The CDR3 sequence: CASGFSGDSYRYEQYF. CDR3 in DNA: TGTGCTAGTGGTTTCTCCGGGGACAGCTATCGCTACGAGCAGTACTTC.

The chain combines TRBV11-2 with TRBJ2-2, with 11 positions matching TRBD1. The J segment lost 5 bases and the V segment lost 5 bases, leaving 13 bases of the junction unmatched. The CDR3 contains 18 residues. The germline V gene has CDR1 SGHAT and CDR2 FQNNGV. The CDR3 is CASSRTVSGQGATGELFF. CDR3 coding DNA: TGTGCCAGCAGCCGTACTGTTTCAGGACAGGGGGCTACCGGGGAGCTGTTTTTT.

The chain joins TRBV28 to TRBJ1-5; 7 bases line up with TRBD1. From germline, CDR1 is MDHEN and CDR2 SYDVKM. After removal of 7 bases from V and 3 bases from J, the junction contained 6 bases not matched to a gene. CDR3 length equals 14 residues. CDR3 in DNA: TGTGCCAGCAAGGTGGGACAGTTCAATCAGCCCCAGCATTTT. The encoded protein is CASKVGQFNQPQHF.

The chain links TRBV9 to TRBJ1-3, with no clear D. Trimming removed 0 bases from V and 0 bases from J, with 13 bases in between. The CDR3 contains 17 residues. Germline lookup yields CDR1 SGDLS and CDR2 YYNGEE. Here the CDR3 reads CASSVATSRVSGNTIYF. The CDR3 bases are TGTGCCAGCAGCGTAGCTACTAGTAGGGTCTCTGGAAACACCATATATTTT. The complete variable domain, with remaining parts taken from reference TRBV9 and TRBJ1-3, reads DSGVTQTPKHLITATGQRVTLRCSPRSGDLSVYWYQQSLDQGLQFLIQYYNGEERAKGNILERFSAQQFPDLHSELNLSSLELGDSALYFCASSVATSRVSGNTIYFGEGSWLTVV.

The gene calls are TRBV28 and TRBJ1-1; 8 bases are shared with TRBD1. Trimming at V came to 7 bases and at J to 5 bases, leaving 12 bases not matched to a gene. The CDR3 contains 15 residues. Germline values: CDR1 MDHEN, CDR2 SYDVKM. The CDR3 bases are TGTGCCAGCACCAAAGGACAGGGTAAATGGACTGAAGCTTTCTTT. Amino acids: CASTKGQGKWTEAFF.

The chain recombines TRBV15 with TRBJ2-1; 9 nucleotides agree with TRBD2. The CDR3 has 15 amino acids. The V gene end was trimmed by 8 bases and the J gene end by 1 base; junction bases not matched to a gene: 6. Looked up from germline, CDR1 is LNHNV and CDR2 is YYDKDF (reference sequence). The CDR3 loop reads CATAPTSGSYNEQFF. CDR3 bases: TGTGCCACCGCCCCTACTAGCGGGTCCTACAATGAGCAGTTCTTC. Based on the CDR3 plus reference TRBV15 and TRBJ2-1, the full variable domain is DAMVIQNPRYQVTQFGKPVTLSCSQTLNHNVMYWYQQKSSQAPKLLFHYYDKDFNNEADTPDNFQSRRPNTSFCFLDIRSPGLGDTAMYLCATAPTSGSYNEQFFGPGTRLTVL.

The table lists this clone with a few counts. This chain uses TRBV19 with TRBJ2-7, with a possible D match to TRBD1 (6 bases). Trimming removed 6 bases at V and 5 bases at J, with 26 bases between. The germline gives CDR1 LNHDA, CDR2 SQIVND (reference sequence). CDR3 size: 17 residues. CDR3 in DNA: TGTGCCAGTAGGGTTACAGGGCTGATCAGCTCCACAGACGAGCAGTACTTC. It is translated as CASRVTGLISSTDEQYF.

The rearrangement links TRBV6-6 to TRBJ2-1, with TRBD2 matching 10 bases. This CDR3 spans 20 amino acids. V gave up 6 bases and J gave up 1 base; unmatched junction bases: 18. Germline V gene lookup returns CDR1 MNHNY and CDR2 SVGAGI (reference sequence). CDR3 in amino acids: CASSDLLTDGLAESYNEQFF. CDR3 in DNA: TGTGCCAGCAGCGACCTCCTTACCGACGGACTAGCGGAGTCCTACAATGAGCAGTTCTTC.

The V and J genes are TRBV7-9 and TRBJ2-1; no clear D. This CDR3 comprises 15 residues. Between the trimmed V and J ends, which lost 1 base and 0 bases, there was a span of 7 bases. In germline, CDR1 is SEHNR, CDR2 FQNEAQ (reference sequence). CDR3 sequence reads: CASSLEQSSYNEQFF. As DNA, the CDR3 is TGTGCCAGCAGCTTAGAACAGAGCTCCTACAATGAGCAGTTCTTC.

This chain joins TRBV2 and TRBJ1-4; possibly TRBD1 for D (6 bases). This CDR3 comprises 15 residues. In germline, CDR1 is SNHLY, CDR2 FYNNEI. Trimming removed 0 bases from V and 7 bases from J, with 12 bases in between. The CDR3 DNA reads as TGTGCCAGCAGTGAAGCAACAGGGCGGGTTGAAAAACTGTTTTTT. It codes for CASSEATGRVEKLFF.

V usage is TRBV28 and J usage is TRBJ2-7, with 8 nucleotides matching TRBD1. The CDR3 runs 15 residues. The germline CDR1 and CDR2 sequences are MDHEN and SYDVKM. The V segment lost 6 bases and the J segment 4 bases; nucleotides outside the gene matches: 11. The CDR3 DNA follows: TGTGCCAGCAGGCCGCAAGCAGGGGGCTCGTACGAGCAGTACTTC. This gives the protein CASRPQAGGSYEQYF.

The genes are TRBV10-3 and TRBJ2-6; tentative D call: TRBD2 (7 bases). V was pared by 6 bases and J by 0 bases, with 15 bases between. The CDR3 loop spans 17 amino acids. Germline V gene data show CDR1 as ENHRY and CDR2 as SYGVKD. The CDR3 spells CAISTGGPSSGANVLTF. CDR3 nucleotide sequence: TGTGCCATCAGCACGGGGGGCCCTAGCTCTGGGGCCAACGTCCTGACTTTC.

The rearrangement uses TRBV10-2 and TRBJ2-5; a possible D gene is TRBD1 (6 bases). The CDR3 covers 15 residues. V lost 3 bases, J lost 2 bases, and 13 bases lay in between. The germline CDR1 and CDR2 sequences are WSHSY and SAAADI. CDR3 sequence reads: CASSDTGLVQETQYF. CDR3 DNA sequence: TGCGCCAGCAGTGATACAGGGTTGGTTCAAGAGACCCAGTACTTC.